This T cell receptor (beta chain) originates from a study of shared clonotypes between healthy human individuals. Findings and limits, study-wide: Relative to their counterparts shared across all four donors, non-shared clonotypes exhibited diminished generation probabilities.

As regards this clone: As yet, its antigen is unknown.

Here immunoSEQ multiplex PCR was the method, and the copy in TCRdb shows in-frame clones only, minus some. The data hold about 600,000 clones, with roughly 97% observed a single time. Germline CDR1 is SGHNT and CDR2 is YYREEE (reference sequence). There are 14 residues in the CDR3. The ends were cut back, 0 bases at V and 2 bases at J, with 8 bases in the middle. Sequencing input: naive CD4+ T cells sorted from blood. The subset was: CD45RA+ positively selected. This receptor was taken from a woman aged 25 to 45 in good health. The chain links TRBV5-4 to TRBJ2-5, with D unresolved. The CDR3 sequence is CASSLGSQQETQYF. The CDR3 DNA sequence: TGTGCCAGCAGCTTGGGGAGTCAACAAGAGACCCAGTACTTC.